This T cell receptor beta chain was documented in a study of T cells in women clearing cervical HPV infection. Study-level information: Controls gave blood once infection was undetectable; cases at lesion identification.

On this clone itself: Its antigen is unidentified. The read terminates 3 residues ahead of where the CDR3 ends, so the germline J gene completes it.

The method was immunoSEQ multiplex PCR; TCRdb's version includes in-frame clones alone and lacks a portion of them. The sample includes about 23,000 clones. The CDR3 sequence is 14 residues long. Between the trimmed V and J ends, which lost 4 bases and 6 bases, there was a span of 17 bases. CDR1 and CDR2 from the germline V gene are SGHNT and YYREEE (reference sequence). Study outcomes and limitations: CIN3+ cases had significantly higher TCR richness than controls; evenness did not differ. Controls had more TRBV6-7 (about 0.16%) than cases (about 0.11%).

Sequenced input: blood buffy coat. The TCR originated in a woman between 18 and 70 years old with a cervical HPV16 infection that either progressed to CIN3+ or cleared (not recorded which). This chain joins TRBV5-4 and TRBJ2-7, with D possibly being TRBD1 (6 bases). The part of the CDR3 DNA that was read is TGTGCCAGCAGCCCTGTTTCTGGGGGCTTCGAG. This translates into CASSPVSGGFE. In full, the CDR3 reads CASSPVSGGFEQYF.